This T cell receptor (beta chain) is from a study of shared clonotypes between healthy human individuals. Overall study context: Each donor's CD4 naive and CD4 memory cells filled three plates apiece, CD8 naive two, and CD8 memory one.

CDR1 SGHNT and CDR2 YYREEE come from the germline V gene (reference sequence). The CDR3 is 15 amino acids. The V and J ends lost 0 bases and 3 bases, in that order; junction bases with no gene match: 6. TCRdb's table, derived via immunoSEQ multiplex PCR, lists solely in-frame clones and lacks some. The sample shows 2 million to 3 million clones, under 95% of them seen only once. Sequencing was performed on naive CD4+ T cells from PBMCs. This sample's subset: CD45RA+ positively selected. V gene TRBV5-4 combines with J gene TRBJ2-7, with 7 nucleotides matching TRBD1. The TCR was taken from a young man in good health. Some clones in this sample may be carry-over from other donors' samples. Here the CDR3 reads CASSLEGARFYEQYF. The CDR3 DNA reads TGTGCCAGCAGCTTGGAGGGGGCCCGATTCTACGAGCAGTACTTC.